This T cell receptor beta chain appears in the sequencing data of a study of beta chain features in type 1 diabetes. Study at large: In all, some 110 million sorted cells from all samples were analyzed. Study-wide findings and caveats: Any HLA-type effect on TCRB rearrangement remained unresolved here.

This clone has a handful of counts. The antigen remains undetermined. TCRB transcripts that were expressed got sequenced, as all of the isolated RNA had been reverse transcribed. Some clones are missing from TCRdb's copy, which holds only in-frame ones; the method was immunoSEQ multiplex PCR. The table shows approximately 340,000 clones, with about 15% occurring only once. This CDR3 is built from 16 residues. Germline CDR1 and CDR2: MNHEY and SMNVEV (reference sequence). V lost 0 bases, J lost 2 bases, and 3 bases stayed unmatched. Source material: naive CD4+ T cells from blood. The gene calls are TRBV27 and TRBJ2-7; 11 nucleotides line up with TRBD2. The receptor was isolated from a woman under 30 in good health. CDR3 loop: CASSLSGTSGPYEQYF. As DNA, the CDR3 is TGTGCCAGCAGTTTATCAGGGACTAGCGGTCCCTACGAGCAGTACTTC.